This TCR beta chain derives from a study of blood T cells in healthy people across ages. Regarding this clonotype: One base away lies a much larger clone, so this may be a sequencing read error.

Isolation yielded PBMCs, at least 7 million per sample, in every case. The second PCR ran about 6 to 12 cycles with a sample-barcoded 5' primer and J-beta primers. Every cDNA was tagged by a template-switch adaptor with 12 random nucleotides. TCRdb reprocessed the 5' RACE reads via MiXCR and lists one record per CDR3 protein. The table shows fewer than 900,000 distinct CDR3 sequences, with 35% to 40% occurring only once. Trimming shortened V by 6 bases and J by 4 bases, and 15 bases separated the two germline ends. Germline assignment: CDR1 SQVTM and CDR2 ANQGSEA. The CDR3 contains 13 residues. Sequencing was done on a sample of blood. This chain uses TRBV29-1 with TRBJ2-5; D unclear. This receptor was obtained from a man younger than 35 in good health. CDR3 in DNA: TGCAGCGTCCCCGGGCGCGGTTTAGAGACCCAGTACTTC. Amino acid sequence: CSVPGRGLETQYF.